What follows are 11 T cell receptor beta chains derived from one specimen sequenced in a study of radiotherapy plus CTLA-4 blockade in lung cancer. Clones were sequenced by immunoSEQ multiplex PCR, and TCRdb holds only the in-frame ones, with some missing. The table has under 95,000 clones, about 78% seen once. Specimen: peripheral blood, collected from a patient treated with radiotherapy plus ipilimumab. All receptors derive from a human donor with non-small cell lung cancer whose response to radiotherapy plus ipilimumab could not be evaluated. Some clones in this sample may be carry-over from other donors' samples.

The chain uses TRBV28 and TRBJ1-2, with no clear D. Germline V gene sequence: CDR1 MDHEN, CDR2 SYDVKM. Trimming removed 3 bases from V and 8 bases from J, with 16 bases in between. This CDR3 is 14 amino acids long. The CDR3 DNA reads TGTGCCAGCAGTTTGGGCCTCAGGACGGGAGGCTACACCTTC. Amino acid sequence: CASSLGLRTGGYTF.

This clone was seen just once. The chain couples TRBV4-3 to TRBJ2-3, with D possibly TRBD1 on 6 matching bases. Germline CDR1 and CDR2: LGHNA and YSLEER. V gave up 0 bases and J gave up 7 bases, with 8 bases separating them. The CDR3 runs 13 residues. The CDR3 loop reads CASSQEGGNTQYF. For the CDR3, the DNA is TGCGCCAGCAGCCAAGAAGGGGGAAATACGCAGTATTTT.

A remark on this clone: A junction boundary mismatches the germline segment, possibly from a read error. J is TRBJ2-3 and V is TRBV13; TRBD1 matches at 7 bases. Germline CDR1 and CDR2: PRHDT and FYEKMQ (reference sequence). CDR3 length equals 15 residues. The CDR3 region has the DNA TGTGCCAACAGCTTCCCCGGGACAGGCACAGATACGCAGTATTTT. Translated, it gives CANSFPGTGTDTQYF.

The chain recombines TRBV10-3 with TRBJ1-4; D not resolved. V was trimmed by 3 bases and J by 4 bases, leaving 9 bases between them. This CDR3 contains 14 residues. Germline values: CDR1 ENHRY, CDR2 SYGVKD. The CDR3 spells CAISDSRNNEKLFF. For the CDR3, the DNA is TGTGCCATCAGTGATTCCCGTAATAATGAAAAACTGTTTTTT.

The chain uses TRBV27 and TRBJ2-5; D is perhaps TRBD2 (5 bases). This CDR3 has 17 amino acids. Germline V CDR1 and CDR2: MNHEY, SMNVEV (reference sequence). The V and J ends lost 4 bases and 5 bases respectively, with 23 bases between them. The CDR3 protein is CASSWRSANSIVETQYF. For the CDR3, the DNA is TGTGCCAGCAGTTGGAGGAGCGCCAACAGTATCGTGGAGACCCAGTACTTC.

The V gene is TRBV5-1, the J gene TRBJ2-1, with D hard to call. The CDR3 sequence is 14 residues long. Trimming cost V 4 bases and J 0 bases, with 8 bases left between them. Germline V gene sequence: CDR1 SGHRS, CDR2 YFSETQ. CDR3 sequence reads: CASSIPSSYNEQFF. CDR3 nucleotides: TGCGCCAGCAGCATTCCGAGCTCCTACAATGAGCAGTTCTTC.

V gene TRBV18 combines with J gene TRBJ2-5, with TRBD2 matching 7 bases. Germline assignment: CDR1 KGHSH and CDR2 LQKENI. The length of the CDR3 is 17 residues. The ends lost 8 bases at V and 4 bases at J; junction bases unmatched: 19. CDR3 sequence: CASLMSRLALRGETQYF. DNA of the CDR3: TGTGCCAGCCTAATGTCTCGACTAGCCTTACGTGGAGAGACCCAGTACTTC.

The chain combines TRBV4-3 with TRBJ1-2, with 7 bases that match TRBD1. The CDR3 length is 15 residues. CDR1 and CDR2 from the germline V gene are LGHNA and YSLEER. The trim removed 1 base at V and 0 bases at J, leaving 2 bases unmatched. CDR3 region: CASSQGGGANYGYTF. CDR3 in DNA: TGCGCCAGCAGCCAAGGAGGGGGCGCTAACTATGGCTACACCTTC.

The chain combines TRBV18 with TRBJ2-7, with 7 positions matching TRBD1. The V gene's germline CDR1 is KGHSH and CDR2 LQKENI. CDR3 length: 16 residues. Trimming at V came to 2 bases and at J to 5 bases, leaving 12 bases not matched to a gene. The CDR3 coding sequence is TGTGCCAGCTCACCAAGTCTGGTGACAGGGAAGGACGAGCAGTACTTC. Translated: CASSPSLVTGKDEQYF.

The chain employs TRBV7-2 and TRBJ2-1; TRBD1 is a possible D gene (6 bases). V was shortened by 3 bases and J by 2 bases, with 11 bases between the two germline ends. Germline V lookup: CDR1 SGHTA, CDR2 FQGNSA. The CDR3 runs to 15 residues. The CDR3, as DNA: TGTGCCAGCAGCTTCGACAGGTTGGCCTACAATGAGCAGTTCTTC. It translates to CASSFDRLAYNEQFF.

The chain links TRBV2 to TRBJ2-7; 8 nucleotides agree with TRBD2. CDR1 and CDR2 (germline): SNHLY, FYNNEI. J lost 2 bases, V lost 7 bases, and 10 bases had no gene match. The CDR3 is 15 amino acids. The DNA of the CDR3 is TGTGCCAGCATCGAGGCACTAGCGGAGGCCTACGAGCAGTACTTC. It specifies CASIEALAEAYEQYF. Complete variable domain (other parts from reference TRBV2 and TRBJ2-7): EPEVTQTPSHQVTQMGQEVILRCVPISNHLYFYWYRQILGQKVEFLVSFYNNEISEKSEIFDDQFSVERPDGSNFTLKIRSTKLEDSAMYFCASIEALAEAYEQYFGPGTRLTVT.